Below, one T cell receptor beta chain is given with its context. Authors' data handling: Amplification with reference gene primers provided the estimates of nucleated cell counts. Data came from immunoSEQ multiplex PCR; TCRdb stores just in-frame clones and leaves some out. Clone size and the V and J calls come from that table; the DNA yielded D and trimming. In the table there are approximately 670,000 clones, about nine tenths of which are singletons. This record comes from a study of blood T cell repertoires in COVID-19. Germline CDR1 and CDR2: MNHEY and SVGEGT. This CDR3 has 15 residues. The V and J ends lost 6 bases and 2 bases respectively, with 14 bases between them.

The gene calls are TRBV6-2 or TRBV6-3 and TRBJ1-5; D call uncertain. The sequencing input was peripheral blood. This receptor was obtained from a woman younger than 35 with acute or convalescent COVID-19. CDR3 nucleotides: TGTGCCAGCAGCAGTATCGGGAGTGGCAATCAGCCCCAGCATTTT. Residues: CASSSIGSGNQPQHF.